Listed here is a single T cell receptor (beta chain). Its antigen is not yet known. No much larger clone is present one base from it, and per-base qualities are unavailable. TCRbeta CDR3 regions were amplified from genomic DNA by means of the immunoSEQ Assay, a bias-controlled multiplex PCR. Per the authors' processing: Within the assay, amplification of reference gene primers was used to estimate how many nucleated cells each sample contained. To quantify the absolute abundance of each unique TCRbeta CDR3 rearrangement, sequence reads were collapsed and filtered. For each sample, productive Simpson clonality was calculated by taking the square root of Simpson's diversity index across productive rearrangements. The clones in this table, taken by TCRdb from immuneACCESS, are in-frame only. Not every clone is retained; where verified, under half of the shortfall comes from an unresolved V gene, and the cause of the rest is unknown. For V, J and clone size, that table is used; D and trimming come from the DNA. In this sample the table shows under 200,000 clones, about 85% of which occur a single time. Roughly 21% of the sample comes from the top ten.

The sample belongs to a study of blood T cell repertoires in COVID-19 (dated by TCRdb to the early 2020s). Turning to the overall study: Collaborator samples came from the United States, Italy and Spain and covered acute and convalescent phases of COVID-19. The prospective study material was composed of cDNA or gDNA derived from T cells, B-cell-depleted T cells, or PBMCs. Subjects who had been exposed to COVID-19, were actively infected with it, or had recovered from it provided the deeply sampled blood TCRbeta repertoires that made up the dataset. The repertoires were released in a freely available public database meant as a resource for research on the immune response to SARS-CoV-2. Samples were obtained from the ongoing ImmuneRACE study (first 160 participants) and from roughly 1,300 subjects provided by 6 global collaborators. Sample metadata almost always included a de-identified subject ID, COVID-19 status, age in years and sex. HLA class I and class II types, where available, came from metadata supplied by the sample provider rather than from assay-based typing. The paper as a whole reports these results and caveats: How much clinical and demographic metadata was included differed by source and by participant, and the metadata was provided uncurated.

Each collaborating institution followed its own protocols to collect whole blood in K2EDTA tubes. Collaborator samples were shipped for TCRbeta analysis as frozen whole blood, isolated PBMCs, or DNA extracted from either sample type. CDR1 LGHDT and CDR2 YNNKEL were looked up in the germline V gene (reference sequence). Trimming costs V 0 bases and J 4 bases, and their ends lie 13 bases apart. The CDR3 goes from the cysteine to the phenylalanine over 17 residues. Only the CDR3 part of the read is kept: 51 bases, read in frame from the first base. The clonotype comes from a man aged 55 to 70 with active or convalescent COVID-19. The rearrangement joined TRBV3-1 (or the pseudogene TRBV3-2) to TRBJ1-6; a confident D gene designation cannot be given. Specimen: peripheral blood. CDR3 loop: CASSQDRGGLYNSPLHF. The DNA sequence follows: TGTGCCAGCAGCCAAGATCGCGGAGGCCTATATAATTCACCCCTCCACTTT.